This is a list of T cell receptor beta chains from one sample in a study of T cell repertoires in cytomegalovirus infection. One entry per CDR3 protein, called by TCRdb with MiXCR from the reads. The repertoire consists of 100,000 to 150,000 distinct CDR3 sequences, with more than 7% occurring once and the leading ten covering 9.5% to 13%. Sequencing was performed on PBMCs. The receptor set was obtained from a human donor in good health (CMV status not recorded). Some clones in this sample may be carry-over from other donors' samples. Each CDR3 is given with its conserved first and last residue. D genes are given only for firm matches. Clone sizes are given selectively: once, few, many, or a class where the clone is expanded.

j_gene	d_gene	v_gene	abundance	CDR3nt	CDR3aa
TRBJ2-6	.	TRBV10-3	many	TGTGCCATCAGTGAGACACAGGGAGCTGGGGCCAACGTCCTGACTTTC	CAISETQGAGANVLTF
TRBJ2-1	TRBD2	TRBV4-1	many	TGCGCCAGCAGCCACCCGGGACTAGCGGGGGGACACTCCTACAATGAGCAGTTCTTC	CASSHPGLAGGHSYNEQFF
TRBJ1-1	TRBD1	TRBV25-1	.	TGTGCCAGCAGACCCCCGGACAGGGGGCGGACTGAAGCTTTCTTT	CASRPPDRGRTEAFF
TRBJ1-5	.	TRBV4-1	.	TGCGCCAGCAGCCAAGATCCCGGGAATCAGCCCCAGCATTTT	CASSQDPGNQPQHF
TRBJ2-1	.	TRBV7-2	.	TGTGCCAGCAGCTCCTACTGGCGGGGGCCGAAGGGTGAGCAGTTCTTT	CASSSYWRGPKGEQFF
TRBJ2-5	TRBD2	TRBV7-8	many	TGTGCCAGCAGCTTTACCAGCGGGGGGGCAGGGAAAGAGACCCAGTACTTC	CASSFTSGGAGKETQYF
TRBJ2-5	.	TRBV7-3	many	TGTGCCAGCAGCTTGAGACCGAAAGAGACCCAGTACTTC	CASSLRPKETQYF
TRBJ1-2	.	TRBV6-2/TRBV6-3	many	TGTGCCAGCAGAACAGGGTTGGATGGCTACACCTTC	CASRTGLDGYTF
TRBJ2-1	.	TRBV19	.	TGTGCCAGTACCACGGCCGGGACGGGGACCTACAATGAGCAGTTCTTC	CASTTAGTGTYNEQFF
TRBJ2-3	.	TRBV29-1	many	TGCAGCACTGAAGCGGACGCGGGATACACAGATACGCAGTATTTT	CSTEADAGYTDTQYF
TRBJ1-6	TRBD1	TRBV28	.	TGTGCCAGCAGTCCGCCCGACAGGGTACAATCACCCCTCCACTTT	CASSPPDRVQSPLHF
TRBJ1-2	.	TRBV29-1	.	TGCAGCGTCCTAGCTACGACAGCCTATGGCTACACCTTC	CSVLATTAYGYTF
TRBJ2-5	.	TRBV20-1	many	TGCAGTGTTGCTCCGGCCGCAGAGACCCAGTACTTC	CSVAPAAETQYF
TRBJ1-1	.	TRBV2	.	TGTGCCAGCAGTGTATCAGCTTTGGGATTGGGAACTGAAGCTTTCTTT	CASSVSALGLGTEAFF
TRBJ2-7	TRBD2	TRBV12-3/TRBV12-4	many	TGTGCCAGCAGCACCAGCGGGACGTACGAGCAGTACTTC	CASSTSGTYEQYF
TRBJ2-7	.	TRBV30	few	TGTGCCTGGGCGGGGAACGGCGAGCAGTACTTC	CAWAGNGEQYF
TRBJ1-1	.	TRBV28	many	TGTGCCAGCAGTCTCCTGGGGCCCATGAACACTGAAGCTTTCTTT	CASSLLGPMNTEAFF
TRBJ1-1	.	TRBV12-3/TRBV12-4	many	TGTGCCAGCAGTTTGTTAAGAAGGGTTATCTTCACCCTGGATGATACGAACACTGAAGCTTTCTTT	CASSLLRRVIFTLDDTNTEAFF
TRBJ1-2	.	TRBV12-3/TRBV12-4	.	TGTGCCAGCAGTCCCCAGGGGCTCGGCTACACCTTC	CASSPQGLGYTF
TRBJ2-7	TRBD2	TRBV7-2	many	TGTGCCAGCAGCTTAGGACTAGCGGGGATTAGCGAGCAGTACTTC	CASSLGLAGISEQYF
TRBJ2-7	.	TRBV5-4	few	TGTGCCAGCAGCTTGGAGGGCAGCTACGAGCAGTACTTC	CASSLEGSYEQYF
TRBJ1-1	.	TRBV14	many	TGTGCCAGCAGTTTAAGTCCAGGGAACACTGAAGCTTTCTTT	CASSLSPGNTEAFF
TRBJ1-2	.	TRBV28	many	TGTGCCAGCAGTTCCCTCGGGACGGGAAACTATGGCTACACCTTC	CASSSLGTGNYGYTF
TRBJ2-7	.	TRBV7-8	many	TGTGCCAGCAGCTTAAGGGGGGAAGGGAGCTCCTACGAGCAGTACTTC	CASSLRGEGSSYEQYF
TRBJ2-2	TRBD1	TRBV7-8	many	TGTGCCAGCAGCTTATCTGTGGTACCATACAGGGGGCACGTCGGGGAGCTGTTTTTT	CASSLSVVPYRGHVGELFF
TRBJ1-1	.	TRBV7-2	many	TGTGCCAGCAACAAGGTGGGCCCATCGGACACTGAAGCTTTCTTT	CASNKVGPSDTEAFF
TRBJ2-1	.	TRBV28	many	TGTGCCAGCAGCCAGGGGGGGAGCTCCTACAATGAGCAGTTCTTC	CASSQGGSSYNEQFF
TRBJ2-3	.	TRBV25-1	many	TGTGCCAGCAGGGACTTAAGCACAGATACGCAGTATTTT	CASRDLSTDTQYF
TRBJ2-3	TRBD2	TRBV5-1	few	TGCGCCAGCAGCTTCACCGGGACTAGCGGGGGCCCACGCACAGATACGCAGTATTTT	CASSFTGTSGGPRTDTQYF
TRBJ2-5	.	TRBV12-3/TRBV12-4	many	TGTGCCAGCAGTCCGCAAAGGGTGAAACAAGAGACCCAGTACTTC	CASSPQRVKQETQYF
TRBJ1-5	.	TRBV19	few	TGTGCCAGTAGTATAGAAGGCGCACGGCAGCCCCAGCATTTT	CASSIEGARQPQHF
TRBJ2-2	TRBD2	TRBV5-4	many	TGTGCCAGCAGCCTCAGACTAGCTGGACTTCTGGTTTCCGGGGAGCTGTTTTTT	CASSLRLAGLLVSGELFF
TRBJ2-1	.	TRBV5-1	many	TGCGCCAGCAGCTTCGCTAGCCATGAGCAGTTCTTC	CASSFASHEQFF
TRBJ1-1	.	TRBV20-1	few	TGCAGTGCTAGACAAAACACTGAAGCTTTCTTT	CSARQNTEAFF
TRBJ2-2	TRBD1	TRBV9	.	TGTGCCAGCAACATACCGGGACAGGGGAAAGATACCGGGGAGCTGTTTTTT	CASNIPGQGKDTGELFF
TRBJ2-1	.	TRBV7-2	many	TGTGCCAGCAGCTTATCGACATACTCCTACAATGAGCAGTTCTTC	CASSLSTYSYNEQFF
TRBJ2-7	.	TRBV28	many	TGTGCCAGCAGGGTCGGGACGGCTTCCTACGAGCAGTACTTC	CASRVGTASYEQYF
TRBJ2-2	.	TRBV11-2	few	TGTGCCAGCAGTTTAGGTCTGAGGGGAGAGGAGCTGTTTTTT	CASSLGLRGEELFF
TRBJ2-2	.	TRBV2	.	TGTGCCAGCAGTGGGAAAGGCACCGGGGAGCTGTTTTTT	CASSGKGTGELFF